The clone carrying this T cell receptor beta chain was seen a single time. Its antigen remains unidentified. This CDR3 comprises 15 residues. Profiled with immunoSEQ multiplex PCR; TCRdb holds only in-frame clones, not every one. The data hold 15,000 to 20,000 clones, with 85% observed a single time. These data are taken from a study of somatic mutations in cytotoxic T cells in rheumatoid arthritis. Study summary: Patient blood, which was peripheral blood collected as 30 ml EDTA, was drawn right after diagnosis and before any treatment started. Sorted by flow to nearly 100% purity were some V beta antibody-stained T-cell populations, including V beta1+ cells sequenced for TCRB.

Regarding the study as a whole: In rheumatoid arthritis patients, unlike healthy controls, CD8+ clonality rose with age.

The sequenced sample consisted of CD8+ T cells sorted from blood. The sequence derives from a woman aged 40 to 49 with rheumatoid arthritis. The J gene is TRBJ2-6, the V gene TRBV21-1; the D segment call TRBD2 is taken from the table without a DNA check. TRBV21-1 is flagged as a pseudogene. The CDR3 DNA follows: TGTGCCAGCAGCAAGGAGGATGGTGGGGCCAACGTCCTGACTTTC. Amino acid sequence: CASSKEDGGANVLTF.